A selection of T cell receptor beta chains follows, all from one sample in a study of blood T cell repertoires in COVID-19. Clones were read by immunoSEQ multiplex PCR, and TCRdb kept only the in-frame ones, dropping some. The sample lists fewer than 250,000 clones; 70% to 90% were seen once. The sequencing input was peripheral blood. All receptors come from a woman in her forties or fifties with active or convalescent COVID-19. The CDR3 runs from the conserved cysteine through the conserved F or W. A D gene is named only where the DNA matches it firmly. Clone size appears in some rows only: once, few, many, or a class for an expanded clone.

CDR3	DNA	size	D	V	J
CATSRRAGQGTNEKLFF	TGTGCCACCAGCAGACGAGCCGGACAGGGGACTAATGAAAAACTGTTTTTT	NA	TRBD1	TRBV15	TRBJ1-4
CASSEAHRGETQYF	TGTGCCAGCAGCGAAGCCCACAGGGGAGAGACCCAGTACTTC	few	NA	TRBV21-1	TRBJ2-5
CASSDRLAGGNEQFF	TGTGCCAGCAGTGATCGACTAGCGGGAGGCAATGAGCAGTTCTTC	NA	TRBD2	TRBV6-1	TRBJ2-1
CASSLDRGGETQYF	TGCGCCAGCAGCCTAGACCGGGGGGGCGAGACCCAGTACTTC	NA	TRBD2	TRBV5-1	TRBJ2-5
CASRDRNEKLFF	TGCGCCAGCCGGGACAGAAATGAAAAACTGTTTTTT	NA	TRBD1	TRBV5-1	TRBJ1-4
CASRDSGYTPLHF	TGTGCCAGCCGGGACTCTGGCTATACACCCCTCCACTTT	NA	NA	TRBV6-5	TRBJ1-6
CAWSVADTEAFF	TGTGCCTGGAGTGTCGCAGACACTGAAGCTTTCTTT	NA	NA	TRBV30	TRBJ1-1
CASSFRSVLWNEQFF	TGTGCCAGCAGTTTTCGGAGTGTACTGTGGAATGAGCAGTTCTTC	once	NA	TRBV27	TRBJ2-1
CASSLGGSGASYEQYF	TGCGCCAGCAGCTTGGGGGGTAGCGGGGCCTCCTACGAGCAGTACTTC	NA	TRBD2	TRBV5-1	TRBJ2-7
CASSLRGYGYTF	TGTGCCAGCAGTTTAAGGGGCTATGGCTACACCTTC	NA	NA	TRBV28	TRBJ1-2
CASSFLGRTSGNTIYF	TGTGCCAGCAGTTTCCTTGGCAGAACATCTGGAAACACCATATATTTT	NA	NA	TRBV28	TRBJ1-3
CASSLNSGYTF	TGTGCCAGCAGTTTAAATAGTGGCTACACCTTC	NA	NA	TRBV28	TRBJ1-2
CASSFQGPQETQYF	TGTGCCAGCAGTTTCCAGGGCCCCCAAGAGACCCAGTACTTC	NA	NA	TRBV27	TRBJ2-5
CASRSGVKAGNTIYF	TGTGCCAGCAGGTCAGGGGTCAAGGCTGGAAACACCATATATTTT	NA	NA	TRBV6-5	TRBJ1-3
CASSRQGQNNEKLFF	TGTGCCAGCAGCCGACAGGGGCAGAATAATGAAAAACTGTTTTTT	NA	TRBD1	TRBV7-9	TRBJ1-4
CASSLNPAGLTDTQYF	TGTGCCAGCAGCTTAAATCCGGCGGGGCTCACAGATACGCAGTATTTT	NA	NA	TRBV7-2	TRBJ2-3
CASSTGGRNTIYF	TGTGCCAGTAGTACAGGGGGCCGTAACACCATATATTTT	few	TRBD1	TRBV19	TRBJ1-3
CASSEGSHNQPQHF	TGCGCCAGCAGTGAGGGTAGCCACAATCAGCCCCAGCATTTT	NA	NA	TRBV10-2	TRBJ1-5
CASSRGDTDTQYF	TGCGCCAGCAGCCGGGGGGACACAGATACGCAGTATTTT	NA	TRBD2	TRBV5-1	TRBJ2-3
CASSNRGGLDTIYF	TGTGCCAGCAGCAATCGGGGAGGGTTAGACACCATATATTTT	NA	NA	TRBV2	TRBJ1-3
CAISGGDEQYF	TGTGCCATCAGTGGGGGGGACGAGCAGTACTTC	NA	NA	TRBV10-3	TRBJ2-7
CASSERGAESPLHF	TGCGCCAGCAGTGAGCGGGGGGCTGAATCACCCCTCCACTTT	NA	NA	TRBV10-1	TRBJ1-6
CASSAGSHSGNTIYF	TGTGCCAGCAGCGCAGGATCCCACTCTGGAAACACCATATATTTT	NA	NA	TRBV6-5	TRBJ1-3
CASSPGLAGRRTDTQYF	TGCGCCAGCAGCCCCGGACTAGCGGGACGTCGCACAGATACGCAGTATTTT	NA	TRBD2	TRBV5-1	TRBJ2-3
CASSSEGRYQETQYF	TGTGCCAGCAGCTCCGAGGGTCGGTACCAAGAGACCCAGTACTTC	NA	NA	TRBV11-2	TRBJ2-5
CASSQDSSNYGYTF	TGCGCCAGCAGCCAAGATAGCTCTAACTATGGCTACACCTTC	NA	NA	TRBV4-1	TRBJ1-2
CASSPRDRHTGELFF	TGTGCCAGCAGTCCCCGGGACAGACACACCGGGGAGCTGTTTTTT	NA	TRBD1	TRBV2	TRBJ2-2
CASSDGTGGSHEQYF	TGTGCCAGTAGTGACGGGACAGGGGGTTCCCACGAGCAGTACTTC	NA	TRBD1	TRBV19	TRBJ2-7
CASSLGSGELFF	TGTGCCAGCAGCTTGGGGAGCGGGGAGCTGTTTTTT	NA	NA	TRBV7-3	TRBJ2-2
CASSSELSGANVLTF	TGTGCCAGCAGTTCCGAGCTCTCTGGGGCCAACGTCCTGACTTTC	few	NA	TRBV2	TRBJ2-6
CASSLEPGNTEAFF	TGCGCCAGCAGCTTGGAGCCAGGGAACACTGAAGCTTTCTTT	NA	NA	TRBV5-1	TRBJ1-1
CASSSPRGGTLEPQHF	TGTGCCAGCAGCTCCCCTCGTGGGGGCACGCTCGAGCCCCAGCATTTT	NA	NA	TRBV7-2	TRBJ1-5
CASSSRRTGELFF	TGTGCCAGCAGCTCTAGACGAACCGGGGAGCTGTTTTTT	NA	NA	TRBV5-4	TRBJ2-2
CASSEGMQGGNQPQHF	TGTGCCAGCAGTGAGGGCATGCAGGGAGGAAATCAGCCCCAGCATTTT	NA	NA	TRBV2	TRBJ1-5
CATSDLEDFNNEQFF	TGTGCCACCAGTGATTTGGAGGATTTCAACAATGAGCAGTTCTTC	NA	NA	TRBV24-1	TRBJ2-1
CASSDLTDTQYF	TGCGCCAGCAGTGATCTGACAGATACGCAGTATTTT	once	NA	TRBV10-1	TRBJ2-3
CASSPRTSGRGEQFF	TGTGCCAGCAGCCCCCGGACTAGCGGGAGGGGTGAGCAGTTCTTC	NA	TRBD2	TRBV9	TRBJ2-1
CASSQSNTEAFF	TGTGCCAGCAGCCAGTCAAACACTGAAGCTTTCTTT	once	NA	TRBV16	TRBJ1-1
CSVEFTTNEKLFF	TGCAGCGTTGAATTTACAACTAATGAAAAACTGTTTTTT	NA	NA	TRBV29-1	TRBJ1-4
CASAISGGTTDTQYF	TGCGCCAGTGCCATTAGCGGGGGAACCACAGATACGCAGTATTTT	NA	TRBD2	TRBV5-1	TRBJ2-3
CASSKLESSYNEQFF	TGTGCCAGCAGTAAATTAGAGAGCTCCTACAATGAGCAGTTCTTC	once	NA	TRBV6-2/TRBV6-3	TRBJ2-1
CASGENRGLDGYTF	TGTGCCAGCGGGGAAAACAGGGGGCTGGATGGCTACACCTTC	NA	TRBD1	TRBV27	TRBJ1-2
CASSLTRGGLATGEQFF	TGTGCCAGCAGCTTAACCCGGGGGGGACTTGCAACGGGTGAGCAGTTCTTC	NA	TRBD2	TRBV7-6	TRBJ2-1
CASSHRTTTSRETQYF	TGTGCCAGCAGCCACAGGACTACGACAAGCCGAGAGACCCAGTACTTC	NA	NA	TRBV3-1/TRBV3-2	TRBJ2-5
CASSLVGAGYGYTF	TGTGCCAGCAGCTTGGTAGGCGCAGGCTATGGCTACACCTTC	NA	NA	TRBV5-4	TRBJ1-2
CSVGTGVDTQYF	TGCAGCGTTGGCACAGGGGTCGATACGCAGTATTTT	NA	TRBD1	TRBV29-1	TRBJ2-3
CASSIRDRGWDEQFF	TGTGCCAGCAGCATCCGGGACAGGGGTTGGGATGAGCAGTTCTTC	NA	TRBD1	TRBV7-2	TRBJ2-1
CASSLQAPNEKLFF	TGCGCCAGCAGCTTACAGGCCCCTAATGAAAAACTGTTTTTT	NA	NA	TRBV5-1	TRBJ1-4
CASSSQLALQETQYF	TGTGCCAGCAGTTCGCAACTAGCGCTCCAAGAGACCCAGTACTTC	NA	TRBD2	TRBV28	TRBJ2-5
CASSALPGQGADTQYF	TGTGCCAGCAGTGCACTACCGGGACAGGGTGCAGATACGCAGTATTTT	few	TRBD1	TRBV6-4	TRBJ2-3
CASSLVGGRSGANVLTF	TGTGCCAGCAGCTTAGTGGGGGGACGGTCTGGGGCCAACGTCCTGACTTTC	once	NA	TRBV7-2	TRBJ2-6